This passage covers 11 T cell receptor beta chains from one sample sequenced in a study of blood T cell repertoires in COVID-19. Sequenced by immunoSEQ multiplex PCR; TCRdb stores in-frame clones only, minus some. The sample shows about 140,000 clones, around 82% of them seen only once. The sample consisted of peripheral blood. The receptor source for this set is a human donor in a cohort sampled during active COVID-19.

The rearrangement joins TRBV11-2 to TRBJ1-5; 7 bases are a match to TRBD1. Trimming took 5 bases from V and 0 from J; bases not matched to a gene: 4. Germline V gene data show CDR1 as SGHAT and CDR2 as FQNNGV. CDR3 size: 15 residues. The CDR3 DNA reads as TGTGCCAGCAGCCCACAGGGGACTAGCAATCAGCCCCAGCATTTT. Its protein is CASSPQGTSNQPQHF.

V is TRBV28 and J is TRBJ1-2; no firm D call. Trimming left V 0 bases short and J 4 bases short, with 9 bases between. The germline V gene encodes CDR1 MDHEN and CDR2 SYDVKM. The CDR3 contains 14 residues. The CDR3 loop reads CASSLWSDSYGYTF. CDR3 DNA: TGTGCCAGCAGTTTATGGTCAGATTCCTATGGCTACACCTTC.

This clone showed up just once. This chain connects TRBV5-1 to TRBJ2-3; D might be TRBD2 (6 bases). The CDR3 length is 13 residues. Germline V CDR1 and CDR2: SGHRS, YFSETQ. V dropped 0 bases and J dropped 8 bases, with 10 bases sitting between them. CDR3 region: CASSLAQGGTQYF. The CDR3 region has the DNA TGCGCCAGCAGCTTGGCGCAGGGAGGTACGCAGTATTTT.

V gene TRBV7-2 combines with J gene TRBJ2-5; 15 bases line up with TRBD2. CDR1 and CDR2 (germline): SGHTA, FQGNSA. The CDR3 totals 17 residues. V was pared by 2 bases and J by 5 bases, with 6 bases of the junction left unmatched. The CDR3 region is CASSLMRTSGGAETQYF. The CDR3 bases are TGTGCCAGCAGCTTAATGAGGACTAGCGGGGGGGCTGAGACCCAGTACTTC.

The V and J genes are TRBV19 and TRBJ1-1; TRBD1 matches at 9 bases. V shed 4 bases, J shed 5 bases, and the junction held 5 bases outside the gene matches. The CDR3 covers 14 residues. In germline, CDR1 is LNHDA, CDR2 SQIVND (reference sequence). Here the CDR3 DNA reads TGTGCCAGTAGTAGGGGGACAGGGCCTACTGAAGCTTTCTTT. It encodes CASSRGTGPTEAFF.

The chain joins TRBV20-1 to TRBJ2-1, with TRBD1 matching over 8 bases. The V segment lost 3 bases and the J segment 6 bases; nucleotides outside the gene matches: 13. Germline CDR1 and CDR2: DFQATT and SNEGSKA (reference sequence). CDR3 length: 16 amino acids. In nucleotides, the CDR3 is TGCAGTGCTAGTCAGGGGGCTCGGCTCTTCGGCAATGAGCAGTTCTTC. Protein sequence: CSASQGARLFGNEQFF.

V is TRBV27 and J is TRBJ1-4; unclear D gene. The CDR3 is 14 amino acids. Germline values: CDR1 MNHEY, CDR2 SMNVEV (reference sequence). Trimming removed 2 bases at V and 7 bases at J, with 11 bases between. The CDR3 protein is CASSLGRAGEKLFF. The CDR3 bases are TGTGCCAGCAGTTTAGGCAGAGCGGGTGAAAAACTGTTTTTT.

This sequence joins TRBV3-1 (or the pseudogene TRBV3-2) and TRBJ1-3, with 8 bases matching TRBD1. CDR1 LGHDT and CDR2 YNNKEL come from the germline V gene (reference sequence). The V segment lost 8 bases and the J segment 0 bases; nucleotides outside the gene matches: 3. The CDR3 totals 14 residues. Here the CDR3 reads CASQGAPSGNTIYF. The CDR3 DNA reads as TGTGCCAGCCAGGGGGCTCCCTCTGGAAACACCATATATTTT.

The rearrangement links TRBV4-2 to TRBJ1-1; D is perhaps TRBD1 (5 bases). V dropped 5 bases and J dropped 4 bases, with 14 bases sitting between them. From germline, CDR1 is LGHNA and CDR2 YNFKEQ. The length of the CDR3 is 14 residues. The CDR3 region has the DNA TGTGCCAGCAGCAGTTTGGAGGGGAGCACTGAAGCTTTCTTT. This encodes CASSSLEGSTEAFF.

The CDR3 nucleotides are TGTGCCAGCAGCCAAGAAATCGATGACAGGGACATATATTTT. It translates to CASSQEIDDRDIYF. The V and J genes are TRBV14 and TRBJ1-3; 7 bases line up with TRBD1. This CDR3 region has 14 residues. The V gene end was trimmed by 0 bases and the J gene end by 12 bases; junction bases not matched to a gene: 8. Germline V gene sequence: CDR1 SGHDN, CDR2 FVKESK. Combining the CDR3 with reference TRBV14 and TRBJ1-3 gives the whole variable domain EAGVTQFPSHSVIEKGQTVTLRCDPISGHDNLYWYRRVMGKEIKFLLHFVKESKQDESGMPNNRFLAERTGGTYSTLKVQPAELEDSGVYFCASSQEIDDRDIYFGEGSWLTVV.

V and J are TRBV6-5 and TRBJ1-2; 7 bases align to TRBD1. Germline V lookup: CDR1 MNHEY, CDR2 SVGAGI. With 6 bases clipped from V and 3 bases from J, the junction kept 4 bases outside the gene matches. This CDR3 spans 13 amino acids. This CDR3 is CASRGTDYYGYTF. Written as DNA, the CDR3 is TGTGCCAGCAGAGGGACAGACTACTATGGCTACACCTTC.